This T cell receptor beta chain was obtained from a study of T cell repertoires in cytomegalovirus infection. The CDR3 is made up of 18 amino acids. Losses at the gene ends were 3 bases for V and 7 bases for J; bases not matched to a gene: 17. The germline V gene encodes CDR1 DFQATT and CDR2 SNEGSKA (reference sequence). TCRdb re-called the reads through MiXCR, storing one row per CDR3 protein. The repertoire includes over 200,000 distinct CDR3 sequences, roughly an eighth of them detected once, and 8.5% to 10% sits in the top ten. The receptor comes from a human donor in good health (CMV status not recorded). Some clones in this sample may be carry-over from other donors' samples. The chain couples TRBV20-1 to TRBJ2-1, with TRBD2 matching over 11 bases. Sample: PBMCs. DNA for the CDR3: TGCAGTGCTAGGTTAGGGGGGACTAGCGGCCTCCAAAGTAATGAGCAGTTCTTC. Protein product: CSARLGGTSGLQSNEQFF.